Described below is a single T cell receptor (beta chain) sequence and its context. The data stem from a study of blood T cell repertoires in COVID-19. Study-wide background: Sites in the United States, Italy and Spain provided acute and convalescent COVID-19 samples. From T cells, B-cell-depleted T cells, or PBMCs came the material, which was cDNA or gDNA.

In the original analysis: Amplification of reference gene primers was used by the study to estimate nucleated cell counts. The table came from immunoSEQ multiplex PCR; TCRdb's copy has only in-frame clones and leaves some out. V, J and clone size are those of that table, while D and trimming were read from the DNA. The sample lists some 290,000 clones, over 80% occurring once. The CDR3 is 15 amino acids. Germline V gene sequence: CDR1 LNHDA, CDR2 SQIVND (reference sequence). V lost 9 bases, J lost 7 bases, and 22 bases lay in between. The clonotype comes from a man between 60 and 70 years old who had recovered from COVID-19. The sequenced material came from peripheral blood. This sequence joins TRBV19 and TRBJ1-5, with D possibly being TRBD1 (6 bases). The CDR3, as DNA: TGTGCCAGCCGGGGGGGGGCACGTTGGGTCCAGCCCCAGCATTTT. Protein product: CASRGGARWVQPQHF.